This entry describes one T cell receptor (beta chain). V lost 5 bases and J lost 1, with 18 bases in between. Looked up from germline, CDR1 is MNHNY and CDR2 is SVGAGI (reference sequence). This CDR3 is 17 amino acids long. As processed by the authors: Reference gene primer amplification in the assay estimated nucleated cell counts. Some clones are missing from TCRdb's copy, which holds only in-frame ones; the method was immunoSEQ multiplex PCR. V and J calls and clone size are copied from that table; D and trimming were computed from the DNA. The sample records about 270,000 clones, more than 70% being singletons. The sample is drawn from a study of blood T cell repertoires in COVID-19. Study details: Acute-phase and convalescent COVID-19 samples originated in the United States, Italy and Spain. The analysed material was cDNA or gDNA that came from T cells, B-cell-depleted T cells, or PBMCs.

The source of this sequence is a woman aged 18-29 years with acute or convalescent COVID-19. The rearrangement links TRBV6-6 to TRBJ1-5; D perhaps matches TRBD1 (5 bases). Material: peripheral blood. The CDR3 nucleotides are TGTGCCAGCAGTCTGAATAGGGCAGGGCTGAGCAATCAGCCCCAGCATTTT. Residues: CASSLNRAGLSNQPQHF.